The clone carrying this T cell receptor (beta chain) was counted ten times or more. TCRdb analysed the 5' RACE reads with MiXCR anew, one entry per CDR3 protein. This table holds under 20,000 distinct CDR3 sequences, around 15% found once. The source of the sample is a study of HIV-infected patients and healthy controls. The CDR3 covers 14 residues. Deletions cut 1 base from V and 3 bases from J, with 12 bases between. Germline loops: CDR1 DFQATT, CDR2 SNEGSKA (reference sequence). This TCR was recovered from a human donor in good health. Material for sequencing was CD8+ T cells from blood. The rearrangement links TRBV20-1 to TRBJ1-1; possibly TRBD1 for D (5 bases). The CDR3 protein is CSARGGEGDTEAFF. The CDR3 DNA reads as TGCAGTGCTAGAGGGGGAGAAGGGGACACTGAAGCTTTCTTT.